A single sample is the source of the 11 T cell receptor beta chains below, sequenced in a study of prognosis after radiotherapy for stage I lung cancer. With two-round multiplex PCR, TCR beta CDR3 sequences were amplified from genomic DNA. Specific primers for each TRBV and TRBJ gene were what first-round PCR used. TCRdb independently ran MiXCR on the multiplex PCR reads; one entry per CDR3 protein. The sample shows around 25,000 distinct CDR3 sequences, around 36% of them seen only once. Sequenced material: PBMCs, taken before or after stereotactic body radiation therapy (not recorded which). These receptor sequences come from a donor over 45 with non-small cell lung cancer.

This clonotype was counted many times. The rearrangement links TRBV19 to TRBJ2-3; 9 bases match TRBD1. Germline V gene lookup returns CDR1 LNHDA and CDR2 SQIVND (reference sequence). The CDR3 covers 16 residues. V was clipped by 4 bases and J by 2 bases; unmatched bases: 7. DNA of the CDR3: TGTGCCAGTAGTAGCTGGGGGGACAGGGACACAGATACGCAGTATTTT. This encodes CASSSWGDRDTDTQYF.

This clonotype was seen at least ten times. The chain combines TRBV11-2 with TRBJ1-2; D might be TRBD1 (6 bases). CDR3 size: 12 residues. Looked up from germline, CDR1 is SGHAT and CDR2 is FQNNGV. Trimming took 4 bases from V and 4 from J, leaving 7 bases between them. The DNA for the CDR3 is TGTGCCAGCAGCTCCAGGGGCTATGGCTACACCTTC. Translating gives CASSSRGYGYTF. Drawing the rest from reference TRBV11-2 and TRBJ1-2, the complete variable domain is EAGVAQSPRYKIIEKRQSVAFWCNPISGHATLYWYQQILGQGPKLLIQFQNNGVVDDSQLPKDRFSAERLKGVDSTLKIQPAKLEDSAVYLCASSSRGYGYTFGSGTRLTVV.

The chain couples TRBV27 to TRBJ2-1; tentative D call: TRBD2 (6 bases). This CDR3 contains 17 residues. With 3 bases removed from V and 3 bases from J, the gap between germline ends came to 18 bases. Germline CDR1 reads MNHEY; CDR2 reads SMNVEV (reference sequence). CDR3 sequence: CASSFSAGNPVYNEQFF. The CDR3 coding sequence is TGTGCCAGCAGTTTCTCCGCGGGGAACCCGGTCTACAATGAGCAGTTCTTC.

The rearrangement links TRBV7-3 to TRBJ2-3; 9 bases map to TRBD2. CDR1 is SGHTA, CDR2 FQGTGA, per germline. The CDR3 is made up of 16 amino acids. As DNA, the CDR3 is TGTAACAGCAGCCCCGGGGTAGCGGGAGTAAGAGATACGCAGTATTTT. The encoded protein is CNSSPGVAGVRDTQYF.

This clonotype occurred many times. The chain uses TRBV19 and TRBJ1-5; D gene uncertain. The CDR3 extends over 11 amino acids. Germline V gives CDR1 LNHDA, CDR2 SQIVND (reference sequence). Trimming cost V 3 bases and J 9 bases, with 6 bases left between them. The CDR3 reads CASSIAGPQHF. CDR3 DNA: TGTGCCAGTAGTATCGCGGGGCCCCAGCATTTT.

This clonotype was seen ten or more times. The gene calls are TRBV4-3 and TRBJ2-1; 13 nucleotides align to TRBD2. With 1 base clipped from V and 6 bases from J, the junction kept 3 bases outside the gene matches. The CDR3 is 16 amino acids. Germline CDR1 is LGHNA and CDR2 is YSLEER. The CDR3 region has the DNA TGCGCCAGCAGCCAAGTCAGGACTAGCGGGAGCAATGAGCAGTTCTTC. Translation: CASSQVRTSGSNEQFF.

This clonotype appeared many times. CDR3 coding DNA: TGTGCCAGCAGTCGAAGGGGTGGCGGGGAGCTGTTTTTT. Protein: CASSRRGGGELFF. The chain uses TRBV28 and TRBJ2-2, with a weak D call TRBD1 (5 bases). V lost 5 bases and J lost 7, with 11 bases in between. Germline V gene lookup returns CDR1 MDHEN and CDR2 SYDVKM. CDR3 length: 13 amino acids.

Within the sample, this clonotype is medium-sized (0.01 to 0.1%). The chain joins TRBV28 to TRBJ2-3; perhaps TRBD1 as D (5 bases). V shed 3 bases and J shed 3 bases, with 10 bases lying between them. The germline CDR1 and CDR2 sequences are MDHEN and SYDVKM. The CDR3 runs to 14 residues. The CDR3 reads CASSFVAGTDTQYF. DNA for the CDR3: TGTGCCAGCAGTTTCGTGGCAGGGACAGATACGCAGTATTTT.

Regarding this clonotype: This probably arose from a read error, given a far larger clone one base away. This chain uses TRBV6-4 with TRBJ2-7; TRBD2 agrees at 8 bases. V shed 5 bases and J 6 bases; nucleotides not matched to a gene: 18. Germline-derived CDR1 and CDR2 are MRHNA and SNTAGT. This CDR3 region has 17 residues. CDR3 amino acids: CASSPLTGLGGWGEQYF. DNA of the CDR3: TGTGCCAGCAGTCCTCTAACGGGACTAGGGGGATGGGGCGAGCAGTACTTC.

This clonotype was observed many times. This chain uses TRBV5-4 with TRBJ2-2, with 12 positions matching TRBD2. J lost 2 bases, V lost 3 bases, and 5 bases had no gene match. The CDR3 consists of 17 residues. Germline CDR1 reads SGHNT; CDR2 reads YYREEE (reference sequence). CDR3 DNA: TGTGCCAGCAGCTCGGGACTAGCGGGTCTTAACACCGGGGAGCTGTTTTTT. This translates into CASSSGLAGLNTGELFF.

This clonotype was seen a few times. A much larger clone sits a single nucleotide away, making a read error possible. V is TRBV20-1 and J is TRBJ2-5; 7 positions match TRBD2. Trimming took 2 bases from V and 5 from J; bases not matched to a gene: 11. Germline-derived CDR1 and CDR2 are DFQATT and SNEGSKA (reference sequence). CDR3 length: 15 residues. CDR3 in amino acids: CSARPLEGGAETQYF. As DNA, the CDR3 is TGCAGTGCTAGACCGTTAGAGGGAGGGGCGGAGACCCAGTACTTC.